This passage covers 3 T cell receptor beta chains from one sample sequenced in a study of shared clonotypes between healthy human individuals. Clones were sequenced by immunoSEQ multiplex PCR, and TCRdb holds only the in-frame ones, with some missing. The data contain roughly 410,000 clones, approximately 97% of them singletons. Sequenced input: memory CD8+ T cells sorted from blood. Subset described: CD45RO+ cells pooled with CCR7-negative TemRA cells. The receptors originated from a young man in good health.

V is TRBV4-1 and J is TRBJ2-3, with 11 bases aligning to TRBD2. The CDR3 runs 13 residues. V lost 6 bases, J lost 5 bases, and 1 base stayed unmatched. CDR1 is MGHRA, CDR2 YSYEKL, per germline. The CDR3 bases are TGCGCCAGCAGGGGACTAGCGGTAGATACGCAGTATTTT. Translated, it gives CASRGLAVDTQYF.

J is TRBJ2-7 and V is TRBV11-2, with 8 bases identical to TRBD2. Per the germline V gene, CDR1 is SGHAT and CDR2 is FQNNGV. The CDR3 contains 18 residues. V gave up 0 bases and J gave up 2 bases; unmatched junction bases: 12. The CDR3 loop reads CASSLDWRSGSGAYEQYF. CDR3 nucleotide sequence: TGTGCCAGCAGCTTAGATTGGCGGAGCGGGAGCGGCGCCTACGAGCAGTACTTC.

The rearrangement links TRBV5-4 to TRBJ2-2, with D possibly matching TRBD2 (5 bases). Germline V CDR1 and CDR2: SGHNT, YYREEE (reference sequence). Deletions cut 0 bases from V and 7 bases from J, with 10 bases between. This CDR3 comprises 14 residues. The CDR3: CASSLGADGGELFF. The CDR3 DNA follows: TGTGCCAGCAGCTTGGGAGCGGACGGCGGGGAGCTGTTTTTT.